The T cell receptor (beta chain) described here comes from a study of shared T cell receptors in the human thymus. Germline V gene lookup returns CDR1 LGHNA and CDR2 YSLEER. V was clipped by 1 base and J by 3 bases, with 12 bases between them. The CDR3 runs 15 residues. The protocol was immunoSEQ multiplex PCR, while the TCRdb copy is restricted to in-frame clones and leaves out a portion. The repertoire holds about 660,000 clones, with about 87% as singletons. The same data also went into a second study, on human thymus T cells. That paper notes: Infants served as donors; they were healthy and Finnish and were having corrective surgery for congenital heart defects. Corrective cardiac surgery supplied the resected thymus tissue. There appeared to be biased usage of V and J genes in thymic and blood repertoires. Unrelated individuals had highly overlapping thymic repertoires, as reported in related research.

The clonotype comes from a boy younger than two with a congenital heart defect. The material sequenced was thymocytes. The chain recombines TRBV4-3 with TRBJ2-5; D is perhaps TRBD2 (5 bases). For the CDR3, the DNA is TGCGCCAGCAGCCAAGTAGGGCTAGCAGAAGAGACCCAGTACTTC. It specifies CASSQVGLAEETQYF.